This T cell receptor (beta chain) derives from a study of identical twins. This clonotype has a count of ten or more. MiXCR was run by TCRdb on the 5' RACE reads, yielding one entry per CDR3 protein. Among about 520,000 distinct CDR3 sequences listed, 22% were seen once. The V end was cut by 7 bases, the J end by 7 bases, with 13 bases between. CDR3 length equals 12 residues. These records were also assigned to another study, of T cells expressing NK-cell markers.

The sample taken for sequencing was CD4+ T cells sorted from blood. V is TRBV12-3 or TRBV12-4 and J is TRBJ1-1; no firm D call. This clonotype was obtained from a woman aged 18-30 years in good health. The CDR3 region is CASKASWGEAFF. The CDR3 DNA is TGTGCCAGCAAGGCGTCTTGGGGTGAAGCTTTCTTT.